A single sample gave rise to the 23 T cell receptor beta chains below, sequenced in a study of T cell repertoires in cytomegalovirus infection. Via MiXCR, TCRdb re-called the reads, giving one row per CDR3 protein. Of 400,000 to 550,000 distinct CDR3 sequences listed, over 9% are singletons. The specimen was PBMCs. The origin of the receptors is a human donor in good health (CMV status not recorded). Some clones in this sample may be carry-over from other donors' samples.

This clonotype came up many times. The rearrangement uses TRBV2 and TRBJ1-5; a possible D gene is TRBD1 (5 bases). CDR3 length equals 15 residues. Per the germline V gene, CDR1 is SNHLY and CDR2 is FYNNEI. V was clipped by 6 bases and J by 1 base, with 13 bases between them. As DNA, the CDR3 is TGTGCCAGCAGGACGGACACTCAAAGCAATCAGCCCCAGCATTTT. Its protein product is CASRTDTQSNQPQHF.

This clonotype was found many times. This chain connects TRBV27 to TRBJ2-7; TRBD2 matches 8 bases. The germline gives CDR1 MNHEY, CDR2 SMNVEV (reference sequence). This CDR3 is built from 15 residues. J lost 3 bases, V lost 6 bases, and 10 bases had no gene match. This chain's CDR3 is CASSPAGGTFYEQYF. CDR3 nucleotides: TGTGCCAGCAGCCCGGCGGGAGGTACTTTCTACGAGCAGTACTTC.

The table lists this clonotype with many counts. The chain has TRBV28 and TRBJ1-6, with a tentative D call TRBD1 (5 bases). The CDR3 has 16 residues. Trimming took off 7 bases at V and 6 bases at J, with 19 bases between the two ends. Germline V gene sequence: CDR1 MDHEN, CDR2 SYDVKM. The CDR3 DNA reads as TGTGCCAGCACCACTCGACGGGGCGGGATTAATTCACCCCTCCACTTT. This sequence encodes CASTTRRGGINSPLHF.

This clonotype was seen ten or more times. Here the CDR3 DNA reads TGTGCCAGCAGCTTAAGCGGCCCCACCGGGGAGCTGTTTTTT. Its protein product is CASSLSGPTGELFF. V gene TRBV7-3 combines with J gene TRBJ2-2; D gene unclear. Trimming cost V 1 base and J 4 bases, with 7 bases left between them. Germline V gene lookup returns CDR1 SGHTA and CDR2 FQGTGA. The CDR3 spans 14 residues.

This chain uses TRBV3-1 with TRBJ2-2, with TRBD2 matching 10 bases. The V segment lost 6 bases and the J segment 7 bases; nucleotides outside the gene matches: 8. Germline CDR1 is LGHDT and CDR2 is YNNKEL (reference sequence). The CDR3 spans 15 residues. CDR3 DNA sequence: TGTGCCAGCAGAGCGGGAGGGCCGATTGGCGGGGAGCTGTTTTTT. Its translation is CASRAGGPIGGELFF.

The J gene is TRBJ1-6, the V gene TRBV6-5; no clear D. Trimming cost V 5 bases and J 10 bases, with 15 bases left between them. Per the germline V gene, CDR1 is MNHEY and CDR2 is SVGAGI. This CDR3 contains 14 residues. The DNA for the CDR3 is TGTGCCAGCAGTAACGGAGTGTCAGGCTCACCCCTCCACTTT. Amino acid sequence: CASSNGVSGSPLHF.

This clonotype was observed many times. This sequence joins TRBV11-2 and TRBJ1-3, with D possibly being TRBD1 (6 bases). With 3 bases removed from V and 15 bases from J, the gap between germline ends came to 15 bases. From germline, CDR1 is SGHAT and CDR2 FQNNGV. This CDR3 comprises 12 residues. The CDR3 loop reads CASSFGGTKSYF. Written as DNA, the CDR3 is TGTGCCAGCAGCTTCGGGGGGACAAAATCATATTTT. The variable domain in full, completed from reference TRBV11-2 and TRBJ1-3, reads EAGVAQSPRYKIIEKRQSVAFWCNPISGHATLYWYQQILGQGPKLLIQFQNNGVVDDSQLPKDRFSAERLKGVDSTLKIQPAKLEDSAVYLCASSFGGTKSYFGEGSWLTVV.

This clonotype was observed a handful of times. CDR3 sequence: CSALGLAGANTGELFF. The CDR3 nucleotides read TGCAGCGCTTTGGGACTAGCGGGGGCCAACACCGGGGAGCTGTTTTTT. J is TRBJ2-2 and V is TRBV29-1; 14 bases map to TRBD2. V lost 7 bases to trimming and J lost 2 bases; unmatched junction nucleotides: 6. The CDR3 is 16 amino acids. From germline, CDR1 is SQVTM and CDR2 ANQGSEA.

This clonotype was seen repeatedly, ten times or more. Here the CDR3 reads CASSKRTGRSGANVLTF. The CDR3 DNA sequence: TGTGCCAGCAGCAAAAGGACAGGGCGATCTGGGGCCAACGTCCTGACTTTC. This rearrangement joins TRBV3-1 to TRBJ2-6, with 8 nucleotides matching TRBD1. Per germline, CDR1 LGHDT and CDR2 YNNKEL (reference sequence). The V and J ends lost 5 bases and 1 base, in that order; junction bases with no gene match: 7. This CDR3 region has 17 residues.

This clonotype was counted a few times. The gene calls are TRBV19 and TRBJ1-1; 7 bases fit TRBD1. The CDR3 extends over 14 amino acids. The germline V gene encodes CDR1 LNHDA and CDR2 SQIVND (reference sequence). J lost 1 base, V lost 4 bases, and 3 bases had no gene match. CDR3 protein: CASSNHRGNTEAFF. The CDR3 DNA is TGTGCCAGTAGTAACCACAGGGGGAACACTGAAGCTTTCTTT.

The sample holds many counts of this clonotype. This chain links TRBV12-3 or TRBV12-4 with TRBJ2-4, with TRBD1 matching 9 bases. V lost 10 bases, J lost 3 bases, and 7 bases stayed unmatched. The CDR3 contains 14 residues. CDR3 sequence (DNA): TGTGCCATCTGGGACAGGGAAGACAAAAACATTCAGTACTTC. Its protein product is CAIWDREDKNIQYF.

The chain is built from TRBV19 and TRBJ1-1; D gene ambiguous. The CDR3 extends over 14 amino acids. The V gene's germline CDR1 is LNHDA and CDR2 SQIVND (reference sequence). Trimming shortened V by 1 base and J by 1 base, and 7 bases separated the two germline ends. The DNA of the CDR3 is TGTGCCAGTAGTATAGGGAAGGGGAACACTGAAGCTTTCTTT. The encoded protein is CASSIGKGNTEAFF.

This clonotype was detected ten times or more. The V call is TRBV7-9, the J call TRBJ2-7; 14 bases are shared with TRBD2. CDR1 is SEHNR and CDR2 is FQNEAQ in the germline V gene (reference sequence). V lost 4 bases to trimming and J lost 3 bases; unmatched junction nucleotides: 2. The CDR3 spans 15 residues. The CDR3 bases are TGTGCCAGCAGCTCCGGACTAGCGGGAGGCTACGAGCAGTACTTC. Protein product: CASSSGLAGGYEQYF.

This clonotype has a handful of counts. The chain recombines TRBV28 with TRBJ2-5; 7 bases are a match to TRBD2. Per the germline V gene, CDR1 is MDHEN and CDR2 is SYDVKM. V lost 5 bases to trimming and J lost 8 bases; unmatched junction nucleotides: 14. This CDR3 is 15 amino acids long. CDR3 protein: CASSTPKLASVTQYF. The CDR3 DNA reads as TGTGCCAGCAGTACGCCGAAACTAGCGAGTGTCACCCAGTACTTC.

At least ten counts were recorded for this clonotype. The CDR3 loop reads CASSQDRQGNREAFF. CDR3 nucleotides: TGCGCCAGCAGCCAAGATCGGCAAGGGAATCGGGAAGCTTTCTTT. The chain employs TRBV4-1 and TRBJ1-1; D ambiguous. Trimming cost V 0 bases and J 8 bases, with 16 bases left between them. The length of the CDR3 is 15 residues. Germline CDR1 reads MGHRA; CDR2 reads YSYEKL.

The chain joins TRBV27 to TRBJ2-7; D gene uncertain. CDR1 MNHEY and CDR2 SMNVEV come from the germline V gene (reference sequence). The CDR3 is made up of 13 amino acids. V gave up 3 bases and J gave up 4 bases, with 10 bases separating them. This CDR3 is CASSLGPVYEQYF. Here the CDR3 DNA reads TGTGCCAGCAGTTTGGGCCCAGTATACGAGCAGTACTTC.

The CDR3 sequence: CSGGRPNTEAFF. The DNA for the CDR3 is TGCAGTGGAGGCAGACCGAACACTGAAGCTTTCTTT. The chain combines TRBV20-1 with TRBJ1-1; D gene unclear. V lost 7 bases and J lost 1, with 10 bases in between. This CDR3 is built from 12 residues. Germline CDR1 is DFQATT and CDR2 is SNEGSKA (reference sequence).

This clonotype was picked up many times. The J gene is TRBJ2-1, the V gene TRBV7-3; TRBD2 agrees at 7 bases. This CDR3 has 14 amino acids. The trim removed 4 bases at V and 6 bases at J, leaving 6 bases unmatched. Germline CDR1 and CDR2: SGHTA and FQGTGA. The CDR3 spells CASSSSGGSNEQFF. The CDR3 DNA follows: TGTGCCAGCAGCTCCTCCGGGGGGAGCAATGAGCAGTTCTTC. The full variable domain, its missing parts supplied by reference TRBV7-3 and TRBJ2-1, is GAGVSQTPSNKVTEKGKYVELRCDPISGHTALYWYRQSLGQGPEFLIYFQGTGAADDSGLPNDRFFAVRPEGSVSTLKIQRTERGDSAVYLCASSSSGGSNEQFFGPGTRLTVL.

This clonotype was picked up many times. V is TRBV12-3 or TRBV12-4 and J is TRBJ1-5, with D uncertain. The CDR3 loop spans 13 amino acids. V was cut by 3 bases and J by 7 bases, with 10 bases left in between. The CDR3 here is CASSLWVGQPQHF. CDR3 DNA: TGTGCCAGCAGTTTGTGGGTGGGCCAGCCCCAGCATTTT.

The rearrangement links TRBV6-6 to TRBJ1-1; unclear D gene. There are 15 residues in the CDR3. V shed 0 bases and J shed 2 bases, with 10 bases lying between them. CDR1 MNHNY and CDR2 SVGAGI come from the germline V gene (reference sequence). The CDR3 coding sequence is TGTGCCAGCAGTTACTCGGCAGTAGTAAACACTGAAGCTTTCTTT. It yields the protein CASSYSAVVNTEAFF.

The rearrangement uses TRBV19 and TRBJ2-7; the match to TRBD1 covers 7 bases. CDR1 and CDR2 (germline): LNHDA, SQIVND (reference sequence). This CDR3 has 14 residues. Unmatched junction bases numbered 6, after V lost 5 bases and J lost 2 bases. The CDR3 loop is CASSDRDRTYEQYF. CDR3 in DNA: TGTGCCAGTAGTGATCGGGACAGAACCTACGAGCAGTACTTC.

J is TRBJ1-3 and V is TRBV19; D is uncertain. Trimming took 8 bases from V and 2 from J, leaving 7 bases between them. This CDR3 has 12 residues. Germline V gene lookup returns CDR1 LNHDA and CDR2 SQIVND (reference sequence). The CDR3 sequence: CASGKPGNTIYF. The CDR3 DNA is TGTGCCAGTGGGAAACCTGGAAACACCATATATTTT.

The chain combines TRBV7-9 with TRBJ1-2; TRBD1 might be the D (6 bases). The CDR3 length is 12 residues. Trimming shortened V by 1 base and J by 8 bases, and 8 bases separated the two germline ends. Germline CDR1 is SEHNR and CDR2 is FQNEAQ (reference sequence). In nucleotides, the CDR3 is TGTGCCAGCAGCTTAGAGGACAGCGGCTACACCTTC. Residues: CASSLEDSGYTF.